The rows below give T cell receptor beta chains drawn from one sample of a study of blood T cell repertoires in COVID-19. Profiled with immunoSEQ multiplex PCR; TCRdb holds only in-frame clones, not every one. The sample comprises roughly 180,000 clones, 80% of which are singletons, and roughly 14% rests with the top ten. Sequenced input: PBMCs or T cells enriched from blood (not recorded which). The receptor source for this set is a man between 60 and 70 years old who had been exposed to COVID-19. The CDR3 runs from the conserved cysteine through the conserved F or W. The D gene is left open where the match is weak. Clone size is given for some rows only: seen once, a few or many times, or a class if the clone is expanded.

J gene,clone size,D gene,V gene,CDR3 protein,CDR3 DNA
TRBJ2-1,few,TRBD2,TRBV4-1,CASSQDRIAGVVGEQFF,TGCGCCAGCAGCCAAGATCGGATAGCGGGAGTCGTGGGTGAGCAGTTCTTC
TRBJ2-7,few,TRBD1,TRBV7-8,CASSPRTGSSYEQYF,TGTGCCAGCAGCCCCCGGACAGGGTCTTCCTACGAGCAGTACTTC
TRBJ2-2,-,-,TRBV5-1,CASSIGATNTGELFF,TGCGCCAGCAGCATAGGGGCTACGAACACCGGGGAGCTGTTTTTT
TRBJ1-6,few,-,TRBV2,CASSEAGAVGSPLHF,TGTGCCAGCAGTGAAGCGGGGGCAGTCGGTTCACCCCTCCACTTT
TRBJ2-7,-,TRBD2,TRBV11-2,CASTKGLAGPPGQYF,TGTGCCAGCACCAAAGGACTAGCGGGACCCCCCGGGCAGTACTTC
TRBJ2-7,-,-,TRBV7-2,CASSRDFYEQYF,TGTGCCAGCAGCAGAGACTTCTACGAGCAGTACTTC
TRBJ2-7,-,TRBD1,TRBV6-1,CASSDRGFYEQYF,TGTGCCAGCAGTGACAGGGGGTTCTACGAGCAGTACTTC
TRBJ2-5,-,TRBD1,TRBV5-1,CASSQGQAQETQYF,TGCGCCAGCAGCCAAGGACAGGCCCAGGAGACCCAGTACTTC
TRBJ2-5,-,TRBD1,TRBV5-1,CASGTTGTGRTQYF,TGCGCCAGCGGGACGACCGGGACAGGGAGGACCCAGTACTTC
TRBJ2-7,once,TRBD2,TRBV5-6,CASSPGGGTSGRIEQYF,TGTGCCAGCAGCCCCGGGGGGGGGACTAGCGGGAGAATCGAGCAGTACTTC
TRBJ2-2,-,TRBD2,TRBV19,CASSIATSGGASGELFF,TGTGCCAGTAGTATCGCGACTAGCGGGGGTGCCTCCGGGGAGCTGTTTTTT
TRBJ2-7,few,TRBD1,TRBV18,CASSTGTGEYYEQYF,TGTGCCAGCTCAACCGGGACAGGGGAATATTACGAGCAGTACTTC
TRBJ1-6,once,-,TRBV5-6,CASSQRTDRLHF,TGTGCCAGCAGCCAAAGAACCGACAGGCTCCACTTT
TRBJ1-2,once,-,TRBV28,CASTDSQNYGYTF,TGTGCCAGCACAGACAGCCAGAACTATGGCTACACCTTC
TRBJ1-2,once,-,TRBV11-3,CASSLYPLDGYTF,TGTGCCAGCAGCTTATACCCACTTGATGGCTACACCTTC
TRBJ1-1,-,-,TRBV30,CAWSLNTEAFF,TGTGCCTGGAGTTTAAACACTGAAGCTTTCTTT
TRBJ1-2,few,-,TRBV5-5,CASSFDSYGYTF,TGTGCCAGCAGCTTCGACAGCTATGGCTACACCTTC
TRBJ2-7,few,TRBD2,TRBV10-3,CAISEPGLAGGEGHEQYF,TGTGCCATCAGTGAGCCCGGACTAGCGGGTGGTGAGGGCCACGAGCAGTACTTC
TRBJ2-1,once,-,TRBV12-3/TRBV12-4,CASSLISGNEQFF,TGTGCCAGCAGTTTAATTAGTGGCAATGAGCAGTTCTTC
TRBJ1-5,-,-,TRBV19,CASGGGRAQHF,TGTGCCAGCGGCGGGGGCAGGGCCCAGCATTTT
TRBJ2-1,-,-,TRBV6-5,CASSYSSGNNEQFF,TGTGCCAGCAGTTACTCTAGCGGTAACAATGAGCAGTTCTTC
TRBJ1-3,-,-,TRBV28,CASSLSGNTIYF,TGTGCCAGCAGTTTGTCGGGAAACACCATATATTTT
TRBJ2-7,-,-,TRBV3-1/TRBV3-2,CASSQYQRNHYEQYF,TGTGCCAGCAGCCAATACCAGCGGAACCACTACGAGCAGTACTTC
TRBJ2-2,once,-,TRBV28,CASSWVGRITGELFF,TGTGCCAGCAGTTGGGTGGGGCGCATCACCGGGGAGCTGTTTTTT
TRBJ1-6,-,TRBD1,TRBV19,CASAGTGEGNSPLHF,TGTGCCAGTGCCGGGACAGGGGAGGGTAATTCACCCCTCCACTTT
TRBJ2-2,-,-,TRBV6-5,CASRLTGIHTGELFF,TGTGCCAGCAGATTAACAGGGATTCACACCGGGGAGCTGTTTTTT
TRBJ2-2,-,-,TRBV24-1,CATSDLSRGSGELFF,TGTGCCACCAGTGATTTGTCGCGGGGATCCGGGGAGCTGTTTTTT
TRBJ1-2,once,-,TRBV6-5,CASKEGYGYTF,TGTGCCAGCAAGGAGGGATATGGCTACACCTTC
TRBJ2-7,-,-,TRBV6-5,CASSPLQGSQYEQYF,TGTGCCAGCAGTCCTCTACAGGGATCTCAGTACGAGCAGTACTTC
TRBJ2-7,few,TRBD2,TRBV6-2/TRBV6-3,CASSPGTSALHSYEQYF,TGTGCCAGCAGTCCCGGGACTAGCGCCCTACACTCCTACGAGCAGTACTTC
TRBJ2-5,-,TRBD2,TRBV5-1,CASSLAGLAGDSSRVTQYF,TGCGCCAGCAGCTTGGCAGGGCTAGCGGGAGATAGTTCAAGAGTGACCCAGTACTTC
TRBJ1-2,-,-,TRBV9,CASSVDDRSSTF,TGTGCCAGCAGCGTAGACGACAGGTCCAGCACCTTC
TRBJ2-1,-,TRBD2,TRBV19,CASSRRVAGTYNEQFF,TGTGCCAGTAGTAGGAGGGTAGCGGGCACCTACAATGAGCAGTTCTTC
TRBJ2-3,few,TRBD2,TRBV11-3,CASSPGGGPTDTQYF,TGTGCCAGCAGCCCGGGGGGGGGCCCCACAGATACGCAGTATTTT
TRBJ2-7,-,-,TRBV6-1,CASSDRVALEYF,TGTGCCAGCAGTGATCGCGTAGCCCTGGAGTACTTC
TRBJ2-3,-,TRBD2,TRBV9,CASSVLPSGIGDTQYF,TGTGCCAGCAGCGTACTGCCTAGCGGGATAGGGGATACGCAGTATTTT
TRBJ2-3,-,-,TRBV30,CAWRGTTDTQYF,TGTGCCTGGAGGGGGACTACAGATACGCAGTATTTT
TRBJ2-1,-,TRBD2,TRBV7-9,CASSSGRVTSDNEQFF,TGTGCCAGCAGCTCTGGGCGCGTCACTAGCGACAATGAGCAGTTCTTC
TRBJ2-7,-,TRBD1,TRBV6-2/TRBV6-3,CASSSGQGDSYEQYF,TGTGCCAGCAGTTCGGGACAGGGGGATTCCTACGAGCAGTACTTC
TRBJ2-4,-,TRBD1,TRBV30,CAWAGGQGVAKNIQYF,TGTGCCTGGGCTGGAGGACAGGGAGTAGCCAAAAACATTCAGTACTTC
TRBJ2-5,-,TRBD1,TRBV5-4,CASSLGGIRDRGGETQYF,TGTGCCAGCAGCTTGGGGGGCATCCGGGACAGGGGAGGGGAGACCCAGTACTTC
TRBJ2-7,-,TRBD1,TRBV6-5,CASGSGTGGAEQYF,TGTGCCAGCGGATCCGGGACAGGGGGCGCCGAGCAGTACTTC
TRBJ1-2,-,TRBD1,TRBV7-2,CATRQLGGTGGNYGYTF,TGTGCCACCCGCCAATTGGGGGGGACAGGGGGAAACTATGGCTACACCTTC